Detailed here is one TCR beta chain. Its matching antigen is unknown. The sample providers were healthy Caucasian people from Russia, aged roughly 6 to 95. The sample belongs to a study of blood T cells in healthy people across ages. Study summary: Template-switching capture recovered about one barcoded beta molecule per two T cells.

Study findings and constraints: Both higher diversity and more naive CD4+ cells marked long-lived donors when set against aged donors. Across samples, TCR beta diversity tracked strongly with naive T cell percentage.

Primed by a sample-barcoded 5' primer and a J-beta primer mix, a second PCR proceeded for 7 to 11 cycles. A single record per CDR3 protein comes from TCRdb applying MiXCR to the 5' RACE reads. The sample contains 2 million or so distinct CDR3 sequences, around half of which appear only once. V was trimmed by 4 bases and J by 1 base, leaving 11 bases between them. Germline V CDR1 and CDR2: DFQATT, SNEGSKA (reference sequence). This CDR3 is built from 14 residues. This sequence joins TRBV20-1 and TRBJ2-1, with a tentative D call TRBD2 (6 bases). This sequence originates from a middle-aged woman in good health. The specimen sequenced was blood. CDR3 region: CSATPRGSYNEQFF. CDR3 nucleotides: TGCAGTGCTACCCCCCGGGGGTCCTACAATGAGCAGTTCTTC.